This T cell receptor (beta chain) was observed in a study of T cells after posttransplantation cyclophosphamide. This clone was recorded at least ten times. No antigen is known for it. Whole-study findings and limits: Donor CD8+ memory clones often dominated recipient blood repertoires at later times. TRB clonality was highly associated with recipient CMV seropositivity and reactivation.

With V trimmed by 5 bases and J by 6 bases, 7 bases remained unmatched. The germline gives CDR1 SGHTA, CDR2 FQGTGA. The length of the CDR3 is 15 residues. The related graft donor's blood sample was taken on the day of bone marrow donation. TCRdb's copy holds only in-frame clones and misses some; the assay was immunoSEQ multiplex PCR. The sample was found to contain more than 9,500 clones, and every one recurs. The TCR originated in a woman in her thirties or forties in good health, CMV-negative, and a related stem cell transplant donor. The chain carries TRBV7-3 and TRBJ2-5; 12 bases match TRBD2. The sequenced material came from PBMCs. CDR3: CASSLASGGEQTQYF. DNA for the CDR3: TGTGCCAGCAGCCTAGCTAGCGGGGGGGAACAGACCCAGTACTTC.